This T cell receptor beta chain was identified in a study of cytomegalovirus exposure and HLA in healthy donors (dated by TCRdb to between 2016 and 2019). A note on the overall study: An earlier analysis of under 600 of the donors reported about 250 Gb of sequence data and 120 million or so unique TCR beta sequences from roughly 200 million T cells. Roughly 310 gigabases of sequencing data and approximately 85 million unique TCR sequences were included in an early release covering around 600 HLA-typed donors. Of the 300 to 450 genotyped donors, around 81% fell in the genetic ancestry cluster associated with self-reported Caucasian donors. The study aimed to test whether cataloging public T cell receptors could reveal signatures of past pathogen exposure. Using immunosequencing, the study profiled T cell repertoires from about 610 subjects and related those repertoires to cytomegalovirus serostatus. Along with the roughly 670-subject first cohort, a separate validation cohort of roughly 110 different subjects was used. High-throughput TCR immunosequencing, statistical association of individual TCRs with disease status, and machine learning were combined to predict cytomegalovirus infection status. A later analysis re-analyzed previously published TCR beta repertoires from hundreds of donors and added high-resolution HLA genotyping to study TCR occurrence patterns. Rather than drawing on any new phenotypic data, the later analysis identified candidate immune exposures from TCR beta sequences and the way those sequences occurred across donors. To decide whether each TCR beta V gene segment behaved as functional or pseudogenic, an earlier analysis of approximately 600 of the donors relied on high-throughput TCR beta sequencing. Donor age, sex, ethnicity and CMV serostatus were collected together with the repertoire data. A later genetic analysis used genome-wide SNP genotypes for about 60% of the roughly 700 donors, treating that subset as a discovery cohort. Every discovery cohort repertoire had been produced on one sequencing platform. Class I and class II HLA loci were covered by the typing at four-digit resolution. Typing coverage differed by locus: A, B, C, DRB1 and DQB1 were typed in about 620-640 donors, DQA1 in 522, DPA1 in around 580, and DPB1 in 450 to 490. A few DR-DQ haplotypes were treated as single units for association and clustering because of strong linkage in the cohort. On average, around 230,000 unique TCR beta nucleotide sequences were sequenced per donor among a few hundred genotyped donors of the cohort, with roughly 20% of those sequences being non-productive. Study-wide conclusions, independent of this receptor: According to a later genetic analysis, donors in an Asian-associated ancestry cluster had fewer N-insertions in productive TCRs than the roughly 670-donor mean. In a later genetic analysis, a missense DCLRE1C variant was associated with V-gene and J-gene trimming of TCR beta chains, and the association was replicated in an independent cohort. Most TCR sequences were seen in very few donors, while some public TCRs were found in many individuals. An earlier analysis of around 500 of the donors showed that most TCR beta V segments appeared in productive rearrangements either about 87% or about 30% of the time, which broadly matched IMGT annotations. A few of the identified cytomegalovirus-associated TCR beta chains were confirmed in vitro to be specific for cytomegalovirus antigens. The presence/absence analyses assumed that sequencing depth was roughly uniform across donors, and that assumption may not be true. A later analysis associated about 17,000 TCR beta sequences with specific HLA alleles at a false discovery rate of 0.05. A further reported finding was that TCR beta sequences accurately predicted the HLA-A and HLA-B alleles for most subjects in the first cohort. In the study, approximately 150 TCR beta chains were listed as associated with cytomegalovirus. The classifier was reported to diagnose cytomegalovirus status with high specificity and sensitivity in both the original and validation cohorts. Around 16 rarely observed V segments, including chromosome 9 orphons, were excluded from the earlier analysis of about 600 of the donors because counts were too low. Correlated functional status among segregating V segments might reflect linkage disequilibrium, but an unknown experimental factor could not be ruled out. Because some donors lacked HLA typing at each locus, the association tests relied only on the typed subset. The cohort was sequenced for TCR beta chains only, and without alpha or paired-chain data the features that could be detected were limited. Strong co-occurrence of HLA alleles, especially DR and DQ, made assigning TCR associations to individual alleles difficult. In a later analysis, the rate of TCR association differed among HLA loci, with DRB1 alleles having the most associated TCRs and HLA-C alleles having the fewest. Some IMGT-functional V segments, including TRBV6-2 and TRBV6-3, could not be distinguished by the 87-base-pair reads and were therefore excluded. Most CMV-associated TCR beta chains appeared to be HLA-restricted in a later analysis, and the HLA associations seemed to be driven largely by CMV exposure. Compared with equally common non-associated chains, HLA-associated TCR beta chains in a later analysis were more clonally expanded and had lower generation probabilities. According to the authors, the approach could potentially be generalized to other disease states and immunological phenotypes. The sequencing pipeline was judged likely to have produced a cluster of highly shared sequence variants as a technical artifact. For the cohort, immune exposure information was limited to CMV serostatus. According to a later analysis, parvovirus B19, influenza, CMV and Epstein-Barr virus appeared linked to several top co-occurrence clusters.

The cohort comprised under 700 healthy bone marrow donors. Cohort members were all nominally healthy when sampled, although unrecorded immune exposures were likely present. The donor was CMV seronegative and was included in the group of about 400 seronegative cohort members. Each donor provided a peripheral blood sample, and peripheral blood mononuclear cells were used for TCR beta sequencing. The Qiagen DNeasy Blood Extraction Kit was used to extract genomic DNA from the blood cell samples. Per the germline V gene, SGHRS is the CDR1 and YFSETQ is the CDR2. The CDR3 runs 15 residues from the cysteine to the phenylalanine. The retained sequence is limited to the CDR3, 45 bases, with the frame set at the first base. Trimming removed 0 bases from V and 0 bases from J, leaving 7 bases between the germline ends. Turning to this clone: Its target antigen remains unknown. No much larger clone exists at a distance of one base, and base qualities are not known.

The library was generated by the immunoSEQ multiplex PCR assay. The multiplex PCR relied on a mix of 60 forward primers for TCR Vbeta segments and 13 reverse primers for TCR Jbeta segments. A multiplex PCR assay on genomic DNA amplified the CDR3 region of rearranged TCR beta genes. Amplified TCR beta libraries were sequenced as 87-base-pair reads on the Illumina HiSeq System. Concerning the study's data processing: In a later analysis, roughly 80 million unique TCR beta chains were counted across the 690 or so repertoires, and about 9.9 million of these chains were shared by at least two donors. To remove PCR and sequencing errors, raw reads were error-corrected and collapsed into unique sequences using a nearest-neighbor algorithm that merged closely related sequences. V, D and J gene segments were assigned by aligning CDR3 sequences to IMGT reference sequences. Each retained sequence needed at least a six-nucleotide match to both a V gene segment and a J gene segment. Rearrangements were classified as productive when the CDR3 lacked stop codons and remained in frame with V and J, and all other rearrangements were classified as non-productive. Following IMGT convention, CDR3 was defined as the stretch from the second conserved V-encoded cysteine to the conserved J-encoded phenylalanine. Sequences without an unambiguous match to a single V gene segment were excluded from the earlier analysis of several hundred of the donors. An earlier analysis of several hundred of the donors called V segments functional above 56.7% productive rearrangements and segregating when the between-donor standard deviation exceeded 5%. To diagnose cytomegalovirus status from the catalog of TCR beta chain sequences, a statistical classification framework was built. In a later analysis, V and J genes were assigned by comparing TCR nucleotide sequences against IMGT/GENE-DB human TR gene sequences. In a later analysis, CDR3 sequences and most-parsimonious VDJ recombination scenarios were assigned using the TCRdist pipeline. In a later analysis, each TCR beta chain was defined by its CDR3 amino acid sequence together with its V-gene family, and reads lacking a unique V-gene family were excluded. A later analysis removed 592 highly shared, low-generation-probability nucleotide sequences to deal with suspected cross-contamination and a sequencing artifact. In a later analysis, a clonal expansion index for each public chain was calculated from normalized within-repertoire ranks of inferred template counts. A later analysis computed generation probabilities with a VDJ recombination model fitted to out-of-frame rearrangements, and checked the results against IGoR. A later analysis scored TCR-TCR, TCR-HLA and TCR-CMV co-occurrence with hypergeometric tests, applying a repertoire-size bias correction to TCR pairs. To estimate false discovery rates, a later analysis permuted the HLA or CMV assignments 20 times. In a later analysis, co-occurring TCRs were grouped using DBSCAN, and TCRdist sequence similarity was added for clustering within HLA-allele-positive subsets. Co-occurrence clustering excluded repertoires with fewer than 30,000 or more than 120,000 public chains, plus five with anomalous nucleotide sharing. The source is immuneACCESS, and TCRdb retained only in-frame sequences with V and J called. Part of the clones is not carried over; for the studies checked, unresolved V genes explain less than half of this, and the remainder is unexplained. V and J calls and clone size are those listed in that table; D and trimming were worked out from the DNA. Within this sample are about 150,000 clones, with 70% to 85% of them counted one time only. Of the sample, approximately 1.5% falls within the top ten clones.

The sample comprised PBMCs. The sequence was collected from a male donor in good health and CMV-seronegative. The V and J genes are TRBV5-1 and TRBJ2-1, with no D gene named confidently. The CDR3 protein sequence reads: CASSLDVSSYNEQFF. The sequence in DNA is TGCGCCAGCAGCTTGGACGTCAGCTCCTACAATGAGCAGTTCTTC.